The 2 T cell receptor beta chains presented below share a single source sample, sequenced in a study of identical twins. TCRdb reanalysed the 5' RACE reads using MiXCR and keeps one entry per CDR3 protein. The sample records some 1,700,000 distinct CDR3 sequences, around 29% being singletons. The sample consisted of cord blood. The receptors derive from a newborn girl in good health.

This clonotype has a handful of counts. The V and J genes are TRBV6-5 and TRBJ2-1, with 14 bases matching TRBD2. Germline V gives CDR1 MNHEY, CDR2 SVGAGI. The CDR3 is 19 amino acids. Trimming at V came to 2 bases and at J to 0 bases, leaving 6 bases not matched to a gene. CDR3 sequence reads: CASSYLGLAGAISYNEQFF. As DNA, the CDR3 is TGTGCCAGCAGTTACCTGGGACTAGCGGGGGCGATCTCCTACAATGAGCAGTTCTTC.

This clonotype was detected a few times. The chain recombines TRBV4-2 with TRBJ2-1; weak D call: TRBD2 (6 bases). The length of the CDR3 is 15 residues. The germline CDR1 and CDR2 sequences are LGHNA and YNFKEQ. V lost 0 bases and J 8 bases, leaving 14 bases between the germline ends. The CDR3 DNA follows: TGTGCCAGCAGCCAAGAGGTGACTAGGGGCGATGAGCAGTTCTTC. Protein product: CASSQEVTRGDEQFF.